This TCR beta chain stems from a study of T cell responses to AZD1222 COVID-19 vaccine (dated by TCRdb to the early 2020s). At the level of the whole study: TCR sequencing was performed for over 230 trial participants, of whom about 200 were given two doses of AZD1222 and around 25 were given two doses of MenACWY control vaccine. Enrollment into the trials was organized by age into subgroups of 18-55, 56-69 and 70-plus years, and those subgroups contained about 160, 30 and 59 TCR-sequenced participants, respectively.

The intended sense of this specimen's time point label: baseline before first vaccination. The sample's treatment or condition label, decoded: meningococcal conjugate vaccine given as trial control. Samples from vaccinated people were obtained from the UK trials COV001 and COV002, which included a single-blind randomized controlled phase 2/3 trial of AZD1222 (ChAdOx1 nCoV-19) in healthy adults. For TCRbeta chain sequencing, PBMC samples from trial participants were taken at day 0 and at day 28 after the second dose. Details on this clone: No antigen is known for it. Base qualities are not at hand, and no much larger clone is one base apart.

Overall results and qualifications from the work: Conclusions about previously exposed vaccinees are limited, since just five to seven AZD1222 recipients were seropositive for SARS-CoV-2 at baseline. The 56-69-year group was small, and its depth increase did not reach significance, likely because of low power. Most participants were white British and females outnumbered males, and the authors suggested that clonal diversity may have been underestimated. The vaccine-associated CD4 TCRs covered the entire spike protein, and the dominant responses fell in regions 160-218 and 743-854. A significant rise in spike-specific TCR breadth and depth was observed after two AZD1222 doses relative to day 0 and relative to MenACWY recipients. Reportedly, close to half of the unique spike-specific TCRs recognized epitopes lying outside the regions that are mutated in the B.1.351 and B.1.1.7 variants. Because no day 14 peak-response samples were available, the repertoires could be characterized only after the peak T cell response.

The CDR3 regions of human TCRbeta chains were analyzed by immunosequencing. Regarding the original processing steps: TCRs in the repertoires were matched against a reference library of SARS-CoV-2-specific TCRs that had been generated with the MIRA antigen-specificity platform. Breadth meant the fraction of unique TCRs that were SARS-CoV-2-associated, whereas depth meant the fraction of total T cells that were SARS-CoV-2-associated. Each spike-specific TCR was assigned to its reactive spike region and to a CD4 or CD8 class using the MIRA data. Log10-transformed breadth and depth values were compared by one-way ANOVA with Sidak's multiple comparisons tests. The clones in this table, taken by TCRdb from immuneACCESS, are in-frame only. Not every clone is retained; where verified, under half of the shortfall comes from an unresolved V gene, and the cause of the rest is unknown. The D gene and trimming were derived from the DNA, and the V and J assignments and clone size from that table. This sample has tens of thousands of clones in its table, and roughly 89% of those were observed once. Clones ranked in the top ten supply less than 5.5% of the sample.

From a lookup of the germline V gene (reference sequence), CDR1 and CDR2 are LNHDA and SQIVND. The CDR3 goes from the cysteine to the phenylalanine over 15 residues. The kept DNA is CDR3 alone, 45 bases in frame from the first base. Trimmed from V: 3 bases; trimmed from J: 4 bases; junction bases lacking a gene match: 4. The sequence was obtained from an adult in good health. The sequence links TRBV19 to TRBJ2-1; 9 middle bases align to TRBD1. This sample comprised peripheral blood, obtained on day 0 of MenACWY control vaccination. The DNA reads TGTGCCAGTAGTATCGGGGACAGGGCATACAATGAGCAGTTCTTC. Its protein product is CASSIGDRAYNEQFF.